The 5 T cell receptor beta chains below come from one sample, sequenced in a study of PD-1 blockade in mismatch repair-deficient tumors. Here immunoSEQ multiplex PCR was the method, and the copy in TCRdb shows in-frame clones only, minus some. The repertoire holds around 40,000 clones, with 75% to 85% as singletons. The material sequenced was peripheral blood, taken 4 weeks after starting pembrolizumab. These receptors originate from an adult with mismatch repair-deficient cancer.

CDR3 DNA: TGTGCCAGCAGTGAATGGGGTGACAATGAGCAGTTCTTC. Its protein product is CASSEWGDNEQFF. The rearrangement joins TRBV25-1 to TRBJ2-1; unclear D gene. V was cut by 1 base and J by 5 bases, with 6 bases left in between. The germline CDR1 and CDR2 sequences are MGHDK and SYGVNS. The CDR3 length is 13 residues.

The V gene is TRBV25-1, the J gene TRBJ2-7; D is perhaps TRBD2 (5 bases). CDR1 is MGHDK, CDR2 SYGVNS, per germline. This CDR3 comprises 14 residues. The ends were cut back, 5 bases at V and 7 bases at J, with 18 bases in the middle. CDR3 sequence reads: CASSSSGVLHEQYF. In DNA, the CDR3 is TGTGCCAGCAGTTCCAGCGGTGTCTTACATGAGCAGTACTTC.

The chain combines TRBV29-1 with TRBJ2-1, with a weak D call TRBD1 (6 bases). The germline CDR1 and CDR2 sequences are SQVTM and ANQGSEA. This CDR3 is built from 13 residues. Trimming removed 3 bases from V and 4 bases from J, with 10 bases in between. CDR3 residues: CSVERQVYNEQFF. CDR3 nucleotide sequence: TGCAGCGTTGAGCGACAGGTGTACAATGAGCAGTTCTTC.

The V gene is TRBV10-3, the J gene TRBJ2-7; 9 positions match TRBD1. This CDR3 spans 17 amino acids. Per germline, CDR1 ENHRY and CDR2 SYGVKD. J was trimmed by 6 bases and V by 10 bases; bases with no gene match: 22. CDR3 bases: TGTGCCACCCTGGGGGTCGGACAGGGGATATTTTCTGGCGAGCAGTACTTC. Protein: CATLGVGQGIFSGEQYF.

This clone showed up just a few times. V is TRBV5-1 and J is TRBJ2-7; 14 positions match TRBD2. The CDR3 length is 16 residues. Germline-derived CDR1 and CDR2 are SGHRS and YFSETQ. The junction had 8 bases not matched to a gene; V was cut back by 6 bases and J by 3 bases. This CDR3 reads CASTGLAGVNDYEQYF. The CDR3 DNA follows: TGCGCCAGCACGGGACTAGCGGGAGTAAATGACTACGAGCAGTACTTC.